The rows below give T cell receptor beta chains drawn from one sample of a study of blood T cell repertoires in COVID-19. Sequencing was performed with immunoSEQ multiplex PCR; in TCRdb, only in-frame clones are kept and a portion is missing. This table has tens of thousands of clones, approximately 86% appearing once. Sequenced sample: peripheral blood. The source is a woman aged 80 or over with COVID-19, enrolled during active disease. CDR3s include the opening cysteine and the closing phenylalanine or tryptophan. A D gene is named only where the DNA matches it firmly. The listing skips clone size in some rows; elsewhere it reads once, few, many or a size class.

abundance,v_gene,d_gene,j_gene,CDR3aa,CDR3nt
few,TRBV3-1/TRBV3-2,-,TRBJ2-5,CASSQIKETQYF,TGTGCCAGCAGCCAAATAAAAGAGACCCAGTACTTC
once,TRBV30,TRBD1,TRBJ2-7,CAWSNRDRGLGEQYF,TGTGCCTGGAGCAACCGGGACAGGGGGCTCGGAGAGCAGTACTTC
-,TRBV4-1,TRBD1,TRBJ2-5,CASSQERQGARETQYF,TGCGCCAGCAGCCAAGAGAGACAGGGGGCCCGGGAGACCCAGTACTTC
-,TRBV11-2,-,TRBJ2-1,CASSLGLHNEQFF,TGTGCCAGCAGCCTAGGACTACACAATGAGCAGTTCTTC
-,TRBV18,TRBD1,TRBJ1-5,CASSQGQDYQPQHF,TGTGCCAGCTCGCAGGGACAGGATTATCAGCCCCAGCATTTT
-,TRBV2,-,TRBJ1-2,CASSEFRDYGYTF,TGTGCCAGCAGTGAATTCAGGGACTATGGCTACACCTTC
-,TRBV9,-,TRBJ2-5,CASSVDQGETQYF,TGTGCCAGCAGCGTAGACCAGGGGGAGACCCAGTACTTC
-,TRBV21-1,-,TRBJ2-3,CASSRPTGYTDTQYF,TGTGCCAGCAGCAGGCCCACAGGATACACAGATACGCAGTATTTT
-,TRBV5-6,TRBD2,TRBJ2-7,CASSLAAPSGLSYEQYF,TGTGCCAGCAGCTTGGCCGCGCCTAGCGGCCTCTCCTACGAGCAGTACTTC
-,TRBV19,-,TRBJ1-5,CASSMSGPQHF,TGTGCCAGTAGTATGTCAGGGCCCCAGCATTTT
-,TRBV6-2/TRBV6-3,TRBD2,TRBJ2-7,CASSYSAGLAAVGQYF,TGTGCCAGCAGTTATAGTGCGGGACTAGCGGCGGTTGGGCAGTACTTC
-,TRBV2,TRBD2,TRBJ2-1,CASSEYLAGGPKTMNEQFF,TGTGCCAGCAGTGAATATCTAGCGGGAGGGCCTAAAACCATGAATGAGCAGTTCTTC
-,TRBV6-1,TRBD1,TRBJ2-5,CASSEGTGLTQYF,TGTGCCAGCAGTGAAGGGACAGGGTTGACCCAGTACTTC
few,TRBV19,-,TRBJ1-4,CASSMVGYANEKLFF,TGTGCCAGTAGTATGGTGGGCTATGCTAATGAAAAACTGTTTTTT
-,TRBV5-4,TRBD1,TRBJ2-5,CASSPLQGAEVGTQYF,TGTGCCAGCAGCCCTCTTCAGGGGGCGGAGGTGGGGACCCAGTACTTC
-,TRBV5-5,TRBD1,TRBJ2-1,CASSPIGTGWNEQFF,TGTGCCAGCAGCCCTATAGGGACAGGGTGGAATGAGCAGTTCTTC
-,TRBV18,-,TRBJ1-3,CASSPLTGEDTIYF,TGTGCCAGCTCACCACTGACAGGCGAAGACACCATATATTTT
-,TRBV9,-,TRBJ2-1,CASSVGPGLALGEQFF,TGTGCCAGCAGCGTAGGGCCGGGTCTAGCCCTAGGGGAGCAGTTCTTC
-,TRBV14,-,TRBJ2-3,CASSQDWVWTSTDTQYF,TGTGCCAGCAGCCAAGATTGGGTCTGGACTAGCACAGATACGCAGTATTTT
-,TRBV10-3,TRBD2,TRBJ2-7,CAIGPTAGAPAEQYF,TGTGCCATCGGGCCCACAGCGGGGGCCCCGGCAGAGCAGTACTTC
-,TRBV15,-,TRBJ1-1,CATSRDSDQDEAFF,TGTGCCACCAGCAGAGATAGCGACCAGGATGAAGCTTTCTTT
-,TRBV30,TRBD1,TRBJ1-5,CAWATGNQPQHF,TGTGCCTGGGCGACAGGGAATCAGCCCCAGCATTTT
-,TRBV29-1,TRBD1,TRBJ1-4,CSALPGQDNEKLFF,TGCAGCGCGCTTCCGGGACAGGATAATGAAAAACTGTTTTTT
-,TRBV15,TRBD2,TRBJ2-7,CATSRGRLAEGYEQYF,TGTGCCACCAGCAGGGGAAGACTAGCGGAGGGCTACGAGCAGTACTTC
-,TRBV25-1,-,TRBJ2-2,CASSEFRGFTGELFF,TGTGCCAGCAGTGAATTTCGGGGATTCACCGGGGAGCTGTTTTTT
-,TRBV10-3,-,TRBJ1-4,CAILRGPNEKLFF,TGTGCCATCTTAAGGGGCCCGAATGAAAAACTGTTTTTT
-,TRBV2,-,TRBJ2-5,CASSVQGLGSETQYF,TGTGCCAGCAGCGTACAGGGCCTTGGGTCAGAGACCCAGTACTTC
-,TRBV7-9,-,TRBJ2-3,CASSPTRQLTDTQYF,TGTGCCAGCAGCCCCACCAGACAGTTAACAGATACGCAGTATTTT
-,TRBV19,-,TRBJ2-7,CASKPGLSSVYEQYF,TGTGCCAGTAAACCGGGACTTTCTTCTGTTTACGAGCAGTACTTC
-,TRBV7-6,TRBD1,TRBJ1-2,CASSTGQGAPGGYTF,TGTGCCAGCAGCACCGGACAGGGGGCGCCGGGTGGCTACACCTTC
-,TRBV6-2/TRBV6-3,-,TRBJ2-7,CASSYDRGMGYEQYF,TGTGCCAGCAGTTACGATCGGGGGATGGGGTACGAGCAGTACTTC
-,TRBV5-1,TRBD2,TRBJ2-1,CASRAGAGNEQFF,TGCGCCAGCAGGGCGGGAGCGGGCAATGAGCAGTTCTTC
-,TRBV5-5,-,TRBJ2-5,CASSPYGETQYF,TGTGCCAGCAGCCCATACGGAGAGACCCAGTACTTC
-,TRBV15,TRBD2,TRBJ2-1,CATSRPTLAGEFNEQFF,TGTGCCACCAGCAGACCCACTCTTGCGGGAGAGTTCAATGAGCAGTTCTTC
-,TRBV6-5,TRBD2,TRBJ2-3,CASRTGTRTDTQYF,TGTGCCAGCAGGACCGGGACTAGGACAGATACGCAGTATTTT
-,TRBV11-2,TRBD1,TRBJ1-1,CASSLYRGPVTEAFF,TGTGCCAGCAGCTTATACAGGGGGCCGGTCACTGAAGCTTTCTTT